The 24 T cell receptor beta chains below come from one sample, sequenced in a study of blood T cells in healthy people across ages (dated by TCRdb to the mid-2010s). The method behind the library was 5' RACE. The instrument was an Illumina HiSeq 2500. A second PCR of about 6 to 11 cycles was run with a J-beta primer mix and a sample-barcoded 5' primer. Using fastp trimming at Q25 and MiXCR clonotype assembly, TCRdb reanalyzed the public sequencing data and kept in-frame beta chains. Entries are consolidated by CDR3 protein sequence, retaining the most common genes and DNA. For this sample the table gives about 700,000 distinct CDR3 sequences, of which roughly 32% were detected only once. The biggest ten clones account for 15% to 19% of the sample. The sequenced sample consisted of blood. The receptors were gathered from an elderly woman in good health. Donor details come from another sample of the same person, matched by shared clones.

This clonotype was seen ten or more times. The rearrangement uses TRBV6-6 and TRBJ2-5; 9 nucleotides match TRBD1. V lost 6 bases to trimming and J lost 5 bases; unmatched junction nucleotides: 7. The CDR3 covers 14 residues. Germline V gene sequence: CDR1 MNHNY, CDR2 SVGAGI (reference sequence). CDR3 bases: TGTGCCAGCAGACTACAGGGGGCGGGGGAGACCCAGTACTTC. As protein: CASRLQGAGETQYF.

In its sample, this clonotype was seen a few times. One end of the junction fails to match germline, which may point to a read error. The genes are TRBV24-1 and TRBJ2-1, with 8 bases matching TRBD2. The CDR3 has 18 residues. Germline CDR1 is KGHDR and CDR2 is SFDVKD. The CDR3 DNA is TGTGCCACCAGTGGCCTAGCGGGCACCCCTAGCTCCTACAATGAGCAGGACTTC. The encoded protein is CATSGLAGTPSSYNEQDF.

This clonotype was counted ten times or more. V and J are TRBV24-1 and TRBJ1-2; D remains ambiguous. V was trimmed by 4 bases and J by 2 bases, leaving 10 bases between them. The germline CDR1 and CDR2 sequences are KGHDR and SFDVKD. The CDR3 extends over 14 amino acids. The CDR3 region is CATSESAANYGYTF. The CDR3 nucleotides are TGTGCCACCAGTGAGTCGGCCGCGAACTATGGCTACACCTTC.

This clonotype has at least ten counts. This sequence joins TRBV6-6 and TRBJ2-1, with 9 bases matching TRBD2. This CDR3 spans 15 amino acids. Germline CDR1 MNHNY, CDR2 SVGAGI (reference sequence). J lost 9 bases, V lost 2 bases, and 8 bases had no gene match. CDR3 loop: CASSYDRGGAVEQFF. CDR3 coding DNA: TGTGCCAGCAGTTACGACCGCGGGGGGGCCGTTGAGCAGTTCTTC.

This clonotype showed up just a few times. The CDR3 DNA reads TGCAGTGCTAGAACTGGACAGGGAGCCACAGATACGCAGTATTTT. Amino acid sequence: CSARTGQGATDTQYF. V usage is TRBV20-1 and J usage is TRBJ2-3; 8 nucleotides line up with TRBD1. J gave up 2 bases and V 2 bases, and 6 bases lay outside the gene matches. There are 15 residues in the CDR3. Germline CDR1 reads DFQATT; CDR2 reads SNEGSKA (reference sequence).

The chain employs TRBV5-1 and TRBJ2-3; 8 nucleotides match TRBD2. V lost 1 base, J lost 4 bases, and 11 bases stayed unmatched. The CDR3 sequence is 17 residues long. The germline gives CDR1 SGHRS, CDR2 YFSETQ. The chain's CDR3 is CASSLRQQTSAPDTQYF. The DNA of the CDR3 is TGCGCCAGCAGCTTGCGACAACAGACTAGCGCCCCAGATACGCAGTATTTT.

As DNA, the CDR3 is TGTGCCAGCAGTTCCCTACGCGGGGGGAATTACAATGAGCAGTTCTTC. This translates into CASSSLRGGNYNEQFF. J is TRBJ2-1 and V is TRBV12-3 or TRBV12-4; 8 bases map to TRBD2. CDR3 size: 16 residues. With V trimmed by 4 bases and J by 4 bases, 9 bases remained unmatched.

For this clonotype: Given a much more abundant clone one base away, this may be a read error. The chain joins TRBV27 to TRBJ2-3; the match to TRBD2 covers 11 bases. The V gene's germline CDR1 is MNHEY and CDR2 SMNVEV (reference sequence). The CDR3 extends over 16 amino acids. CDR3 bases: TGTGCCAGCGGTTTCCTACTAGCGGGGGAGACAGATACGCAGTATTTT. Protein sequence: CASGFLLAGETDTQYF.

Only a few counts were recorded for this clonotype. The chain uses TRBV5-1 and TRBJ2-2, with 15 nucleotides matching TRBD2. The J segment lost 4 bases and the V segment lost 0 bases, leaving 4 bases of the junction unmatched. The CDR3 is 18 residues long. CDR1 SGHRS and CDR2 YFSETQ come from the germline V gene. The CDR3 protein is CASSLAGLAGGSTGELFF. The CDR3 bases are TGCGCCAGCAGCTTGGCCGGACTAGCGGGGGGGAGCACCGGGGAGCTGTTTTTT.

In this sample, this clonotype is medium-sized. The chain carries TRBV20-1 and TRBJ2-3; TRBD2 agrees at 12 bases. V was pared by 3 bases and J by 11 bases, with 9 bases of the junction left unmatched. The germline CDR1 and CDR2 sequences are DFQATT and SNEGSKA (reference sequence). The CDR3 sequence is 14 residues long. In DNA, the CDR3 is TGCAGTGCTAGGCGCCTAGCGGGGGGGGTTATGCAGTATTTT. This gives the protein CSARRLAGGVMQYF.

As to this clonotype: With a much larger clone just one base away, this may be a read error. The chain recombines TRBV12-3 or TRBV12-4 with TRBJ1-1; a weak D match, TRBD1 (5 bases). The CDR3 consists of 14 residues. V was trimmed by 6 bases and J by 3 bases, leaving 14 bases between them. As DNA, the CDR3 is TGTGCCAGCAGATCAGGAGGGGTGGACACTGAAGCTTTCTTT. This gives the protein CASRSGGVDTEAFF.

This clonotype showed up many times. The chain employs TRBV7-9 and TRBJ1-2; D remains ambiguous. CDR1 and CDR2 from the germline V gene are SEHNR and FQNEAQ (reference sequence). V lost 4 bases and J 8 bases, leaving 14 bases between the germline ends. CDR3 length: 13 residues. Here the CDR3 reads CASSSPSLRGYTF. CDR3 nucleotide sequence: TGTGCCAGCAGCTCCCCATCTCTTCGGGGCTACACCTTC.

This clonotype appeared many times. The chain combines TRBV9 with TRBJ2-5; 11 nucleotides match TRBD2. V lost 0 bases, J lost 1 base, and 17 bases stayed unmatched. This CDR3 is 21 amino acids long. Germline CDR1 is SGDLS and CDR2 is YYNGEE. This chain's CDR3 is CASSVGGHTTRLAGSQETQYF. The CDR3 coding sequence is TGTGCCAGCAGCGTAGGGGGGCACACAACGAGACTAGCGGGGTCCCAAGAGACCCAGTACTTC.

The chain employs TRBV4-2 and TRBJ2-6; D not certain. Between the trimmed V and J ends, which lost 1 base and 0 bases, there was a span of 10 bases. The CDR3 is made up of 17 amino acids. The germline V gene has CDR1 LGHNA and CDR2 YNFKEQ. CDR3 bases: TGTGCCAGCAGCCAAGGGGAACAGTTCTCTGGGGCCAACGTCCTGACTTTC. It yields the protein CASSQGEQFSGANVLTF.

This clonotype was counted many times. V and J are TRBV20-1 and TRBJ2-3; D gene unclear. Trimming cost V 7 bases and J 3 bases, with 11 bases left between them. The CDR3 spans 12 residues. In germline, CDR1 is DFQATT, CDR2 SNEGSKA (reference sequence). The CDR3 reads CSGVPSTDTQYF. The CDR3 nucleotides are TGCAGTGGGGTCCCAAGTACAGATACGCAGTATTTT.

A note on this clonotype: A much larger clone is a single base away; this may be a read error. The rearrangement links TRBV20-1 to TRBJ1-1; tentatively, D is TRBD1 (5 bases). This CDR3 contains 12 residues. The germline V gene has CDR1 DFQATT and CDR2 SNEGSKA (reference sequence). The CDR3 DNA reads as TGCAGTGCTAGACCCCTAGGGACTGAACCTTTCTTT. Amino acid sequence: CSARPLGTEPFF.

J is TRBJ2-1 and V is TRBV18; no clear D gene. This CDR3 region has 12 residues. V lost 3 bases and J 7 bases, leaving 7 bases between the germline ends. Germline CDR1 is KGHSH and CDR2 is LQKENI. CDR3 nucleotide sequence: TGTGCCAGCTCACCGGTGAGGAATGAGCAGTTCTTC. Its protein product is CASSPVRNEQFF.

This clonotype was found many times. The V call is TRBV28, the J call TRBJ2-6, with D maybe TRBD2 (7 bases). Germline CDR1 reads MDHEN; CDR2 reads SYDVKM. Deletions cut 6 bases from V and 4 bases from J, with 16 bases between. The CDR3 extends over 16 amino acids. The CDR3 protein is CASSSAGAEGANVLTF. Here the CDR3 DNA reads TGTGCCAGCAGCTCGGCGGGGGCGGAAGGGGCCAACGTCCTGACTTTC. Looking up the rest from reference TRBV28 and TRBJ2-6 gives the full variable domain: DVKVTQSSRYLVKRTGEKVFLECVQDMDHENMFWYRQDPGLGLRLIYFSYDVKMKEKGDIPEGYSVSREKKERFSLILESASTNQTSMYLCASSSAGAEGANVLTFGAGSRLTVL.

V and J are TRBV4-1 and TRBJ2-7; D unresolved. Trimming cost V 1 base and J 0 bases, with 16 bases left between them. CDR3 length: 17 residues. Germline values: CDR1 MGHRA, CDR2 YSYEKL. CDR3 in amino acids: CASSQVSTTITSYEQYF. CDR3 sequence (DNA): TGCGCCAGCAGCCAAGTGAGTACAACAATAACCTCCTACGAGCAGTACTTC.

This clonotype was seen at least ten times. The chain joins TRBV18 to TRBJ2-5; TRBD2 agrees at 12 bases. V lost 0 bases and J lost 6; bases outside the gene matches: 5. Germline values: CDR1 KGHSH, CDR2 LQKENI. This CDR3 spans 16 amino acids. This CDR3 is CASSPPTSGGRKTQYF. Written as DNA, the CDR3 is TGTGCCAGCTCACCACCAACTAGCGGGGGGAGAAAGACCCAGTACTTC.

This clonotype was counted many times. The chain couples TRBV4-2 to TRBJ2-7; tentatively, D is TRBD1 or TRBD2 (5 bases each). Looked up from germline, CDR1 is LGHNA and CDR2 is YNFKEQ. Trimming took 2 bases from V and 0 from J, leaving 8 bases between them. The CDR3 is made up of 14 amino acids. CDR3 sequence reads: CASSQRDVSYEQYF. As DNA, the CDR3 is TGTGCCAGCAGCCAAAGGGACGTCTCCTACGAGCAGTACTTC.

This clonotype showed up just a few times. This may come from a read error, since a much larger clone is one base off. The chain carries TRBV20-1 and TRBJ2-7; tentatively, D is TRBD1 or TRBD2 (6 bases each). V lost 0 bases to trimming and J lost 3 bases, with 12 bases between them. Germline V CDR1 and CDR2: DFQATT, SNEGSKA (reference sequence). The CDR3 covers 14 residues. CDR3 DNA sequence: TGCAGTGCTAGAGATCAAGGAGGGGGCTACGAGCAGTACTTC. This translates into CSARDQGGGYEQYF.

This clonotype was observed once. The chain is built from TRBV4-1 and TRBJ2-1, with D possibly being TRBD2 (6 bases). Trimming cost V 4 bases and J 13 bases, with 23 bases left between them. The germline CDR1 and CDR2 sequences are MGHRA and YSYEKL. The CDR3 extends over 15 amino acids. CDR3 residues: CASSLRETSKETQFF. For the CDR3, the DNA is TGCGCCAGCAGCCTCCGGGAGACTTCCAAAGAGACCCAGTTCTTC.

This clonotype was picked up many times. The chain links TRBV7-3 to TRBJ2-3; tentative D call: TRBD2 (6 bases). Trimming shortened V by 2 bases and J by 6 bases, and 9 bases separated the two germline ends. This CDR3 comprises 13 residues. Germline V CDR1 and CDR2: SGHTA, FQGTGA. The CDR3 DNA reads TGTGCCAGCAGCTTACGGGAGAGGGATACGCAGTATTTT. Translation: CASSLRERDTQYF.